The 23 T cell receptor beta chains below were found in one sample sequenced in a study of blood T cell repertoires in COVID-19 (TCRdb year 2020). The method behind the library was the immunoSEQ multiplex PCR assay. The source is immuneACCESS, and TCRdb retained only in-frame sequences with V and J called. Part of the clones is not carried over; for the studies checked, unresolved V genes explain less than half of this, and the remainder is unexplained. This sample holds tens of thousands of clones; around 90% were observed only once. 4.8% of the sample belongs to the ten largest clones. Sequencing used peripheral blood. These receptors originate from a human donor in a cohort sampled during active COVID-19.

V gene TRBV11-2 combines with J gene TRBJ2-7, with TRBD2 identical over 7 bases. CDR1 is SGHAT and CDR2 is FQNNGV in the germline V gene. There are 14 residues in the CDR3. With V trimmed by 5 bases and J by 5 bases, 9 bases remained unmatched. Written as DNA, the CDR3 is TGTGCCAGCAGCACTAAAGCGGGAACAGACGAGCAGTACTTC. Residues: CASSTKAGTDEQYF. The full variable domain, rest sourced from reference TRBV11-2 and TRBJ2-7, is EAGVAQSPRYKIIEKRQSVAFWCNPISGHATLYWYQQILGQGPKLLIQFQNNGVVDDSQLPKDRFSAERLKGVDSTLKIQPAKLEDSAVYLCASSTKAGTDEQYFGPGTRLTVT.

The chain joins TRBV15 to TRBJ1-1, with 7 bases aligning to TRBD1. Germline V gene lookup returns CDR1 LNHNV and CDR2 YYDKDF (reference sequence). The CDR3 extends over 14 amino acids. The ends lost 3 bases at V and 8 bases at J; junction bases unmatched: 9. The chain's CDR3 is CATSSDRVGLEAFF. CDR3 bases: TGTGCCACCAGCAGTGACAGGGTCGGTTTGGAAGCTTTCTTT.

The count of this clone is one. This sample includes further DNA sequences coding for the same CDR3. CDR3 sequence (DNA): TGTGCCAGCAGCCAGGGGAATCAGCCCCAGCATTTT. Amino acid sequence: CASSQGNQPQHF. The chain joins TRBV7-9 to TRBJ1-5; D is possibly TRBD1 (6 bases). The CDR3 is 12 amino acids. Germline-derived CDR1 and CDR2 are SEHNR and FQNEAQ (reference sequence). V lost 5 bases and J 4 bases, leaving 6 bases between the germline ends. Using reference TRBV7-9 and TRBJ1-5 for the parts outside the CDR3, the full variable domain is DTGVSQNPRHKITKRGQNVTFRCDPISEHNRLYWYRQTLGQGPEFLTYFQNEAQLEKSRLLSDRFSAERPKGSFSTLEIQRTEQGDSAMYLCASSQGNQPQHFGDGTRLSIL.

V gene TRBV28 combines with J gene TRBJ2-5; 9 bases map to TRBD2. The CDR3 has 12 residues. Germline CDR1 MDHEN, CDR2 SYDVKM. V shed 8 bases, J shed 4 bases, and the junction held 2 bases outside the gene matches. The CDR3 DNA reads TGTGCCAGCCGAGCGGGAGGAGAGACCCAGTACTTC. It specifies CASRAGGETQYF.

The chain uses TRBV12-3 or TRBV12-4 and TRBJ2-1; D uncertain. The CDR3 is 11 residues long. Trimming removed 6 bases from V and 3 bases from J, with 3 bases in between. CDR3 DNA sequence: TGTGCCAGCAGCTACTACAATGAGCAGTTCTTC. As protein: CASSYYNEQFF.

This chain links TRBV10-3 with TRBJ1-1; tentative D call: TRBD1 (6 bases). This CDR3 comprises 13 residues. Germline V CDR1 and CDR2: ENHRY, SYGVKD. V lost 8 bases to trimming and J lost 1 base, with 11 bases between them. The CDR3 coding sequence is TGTGCCATCCGACAGGACCCGAACACTGAAGCTTTCTTT. This gives the protein CAIRQDPNTEAFF.

The chain has TRBV7-8 and TRBJ1-2; D possibly corresponds to TRBD1 (6 bases). The CDR3 totals 14 residues. Trimming left V 2 bases short and J 4 bases short, with 11 bases between. CDR1 and CDR2 from the germline V gene are SGHVS and FQNEAQ. The CDR3 loop reads CASSLTPGAYGYTF. DNA of the CDR3: TGTGCCAGCAGCTTAACCCCAGGGGCCTATGGCTACACCTTC.

CDR3 DNA sequence: TGTGCCAGCAGTCTAGCGGGAGACGGCGATGAGCAGTTCTTC. Its translation is CASSLAGDGDEQFF. The chain carries TRBV28 and TRBJ2-1; 10 bases align to TRBD2. Trimming removed 5 bases from V and 8 bases from J; junction bases left unmatched: 6. The germline V gene has CDR1 MDHEN and CDR2 SYDVKM. The CDR3 totals 14 residues.

V usage is TRBV19 and J usage is TRBJ2-1; TRBD2 aligns across 11 bases. The trim removed 7 bases at V and 2 bases at J, leaving 4 bases unmatched. The CDR3 extends over 15 amino acids. Looked up from germline, CDR1 is LNHDA and CDR2 is SQIVND (reference sequence). The CDR3 here is CASKMTSGAYNEQFF. CDR3 nucleotide sequence: TGTGCCAGTAAAATGACTAGCGGGGCCTACAATGAGCAGTTCTTC.

The V gene is TRBV29-1, the J gene TRBJ1-1, with TRBD1 matching 9 bases. This CDR3 comprises 12 residues. Germline CDR1 SQVTM, CDR2 ANQGSEA. With V trimmed by 4 bases and J by 5 bases, 2 bases remained unmatched. The CDR3 region is CSVGQGGTEAFF. DNA for the CDR3: TGCAGCGTTGGACAGGGGGGGACTGAAGCTTTCTTT.

The J gene is TRBJ2-3, the V gene TRBV5-1, with D maybe TRBD2 (6 bases). CDR1 and CDR2 (germline): SGHRS, YFSETQ. Trimming took off 2 bases at V and 0 bases at J, with 34 bases between the two ends. The length of the CDR3 is 23 residues. CDR3: CASSFADRGGMASAKSSTDTQYF. DNA for the CDR3: TGCGCCAGCAGCTTTGCGGACCGAGGAGGGATGGCTAGCGCAAAATCTAGCACAGATACGCAGTATTTT.

This chain connects TRBV29-1 to TRBJ1-1; no reliable D call. The V end lost 3 bases, the J end lost 5 bases, and 16 bases lay between the germline ends. CDR3 length equals 14 residues. Germline V gene lookup returns CDR1 SQVTM and CDR2 ANQGSEA. The DNA of the CDR3 is TGCAGCGTTGAGTACGGGGATATGAGGACTGAAGCTTTCTTT. Its protein product is CSVEYGDMRTEAFF.

This chain links TRBV2 with TRBJ1-1; D call uncertain. V was clipped by 8 bases and J by 1 base, with 11 bases between them. Germline CDR1 SNHLY, CDR2 FYNNEI. This CDR3 is built from 13 residues. CDR3 sequence: CASPEGGNTEAFF. The CDR3 nucleotides read TGTGCCAGCCCGGAGGGCGGGAACACTGAAGCTTTCTTT.

The rearrangement uses TRBV28 and TRBJ1-5; a weak D match, TRBD1 (6 bases). The germline V gene encodes CDR1 MDHEN and CDR2 SYDVKM. The CDR3 runs to 14 residues. V lost 7 bases and J lost 0, with 10 bases in between. CDR3 nucleotides: TGTGCCAGCAAAGGGGGTTTTAGCAATCAGCCCCAGCATTTT. Translating gives CASKGGFSNQPQHF.

This clone was observed a single time. J is TRBJ2-5 and V is TRBV18; maybe TRBD2 (6 bases). The CDR3 sequence is 13 residues long. Per the germline V gene, CDR1 is KGHSH and CDR2 is LQKENI. Trimming removed 2 bases at V and 5 bases at J, with 9 bases between. The CDR3 nucleotides are TGTGCCAGCTCACCAAGAAGCGGGGAGACCCAGTACTTC. Residues: CASSPRSGETQYF.

The sample holds a few counts of this clone. The V and J genes are TRBV10-1 and TRBJ2-1; 9 bases are a match to TRBD2. With V trimmed by 3 bases and J by 8 bases, 8 bases remained unmatched. The CDR3 has 15 amino acids. CDR1 WNHNN and CDR2 SYGVQD come from the germline V gene (reference sequence). Here the CDR3 reads CASSDRLAVGYEQFF. The CDR3 nucleotides are TGCGCCAGCAGTGACCGACTAGCGGTAGGGTATGAGCAGTTCTTC.

CDR3: CASSLTSGNRDEQYF. CDR3 nucleotide sequence: TGTGCCAGCAGCTTAACTAGCGGGAACCGAGACGAGCAGTACTTC. V is TRBV11-2 and J is TRBJ2-7; 10 bases align to TRBD2. In germline, CDR1 is SGHAT, CDR2 FQNNGV. Trimming cost V 2 bases and J 5 bases; bases outside gene matches: 6. The CDR3 loop spans 15 amino acids. Full variable domain (remainder filled in from reference TRBV11-2 and TRBJ2-7): EAGVAQSPRYKIIEKRQSVAFWCNPISGHATLYWYQQILGQGPKLLIQFQNNGVVDDSQLPKDRFSAERLKGVDSTLKIQPAKLEDSAVYLCASSLTSGNRDEQYFGPGTRLTVT.

This chain links TRBV7-2 with TRBJ1-2, with 7 nucleotides matching TRBD1. The CDR3 is 19 residues long. Trimming cost V 6 bases and J 4 bases; bases outside gene matches: 23. The germline CDR1 and CDR2 sequences are SGHTA and FQGNSA. CDR3 in amino acids: CASRSVRDSGETTRYGYTF. The CDR3 coding sequence is TGTGCCAGCAGGTCGGTCCGGGACAGCGGAGAAACCACGCGCTATGGCTACACCTTC.

This clone appeared once. V gene TRBV27 combines with J gene TRBJ2-3; no definite D call. The germline V gene has CDR1 MNHEY and CDR2 SMNVEV (reference sequence). This CDR3 is built from 16 residues. The V end was cut by 4 bases, the J end by 5 bases, with 19 bases between. CDR3 in amino acids: CASSSLFPFAKDTQYF. The CDR3 DNA is TGTGCCAGCAGTTCCCTATTCCCTTTTGCTAAAGATACGCAGTATTTT.

This clone occurred once. The chain links TRBV7-9 to TRBJ1-2; 8 positions agree with TRBD1. J lost 0 bases, V lost 2 bases, and 5 bases had no gene match. This CDR3 has 16 amino acids. Germline loops: CDR1 SEHNR, CDR2 FQNEAQ (reference sequence). The CDR3 DNA is TGTGCCAGCAGCTTAATCAGGGGGCCCGCTAACTATGGCTACACCTTC. Residues: CASSLIRGPANYGYTF.

The rearrangement uses TRBV5-4 and TRBJ1-2; tentatively, D is TRBD1 (6 bases). With 4 bases removed from V and 5 bases from J, the gap between germline ends came to 6 bases. The CDR3 sequence is 11 residues long. Germline CDR1 reads SGHNT; CDR2 reads YYREEE (reference sequence). CDR3 loop: CASSQGYGYTF. The DNA for the CDR3 is TGTGCCAGCAGCCAGGGGTATGGCTACACCTTC.

The chain couples TRBV7-9 to TRBJ2-7, with D maybe TRBD2 (6 bases). The CDR3 consists of 17 residues. V shed 0 bases and J shed 3 bases, with 18 bases lying between them. Germline V gene data show CDR1 as SEHNR and CDR2 as FQNEAQ (reference sequence). CDR3: CASSLAKGGSGGYEQYF. The CDR3 region has the DNA TGTGCCAGCAGCTTAGCGAAAGGTGGTAGCGGAGGCTACGAGCAGTACTTC.

This clone was recorded only once. The chain is built from TRBV7-2 and TRBJ1-6; 8 nucleotides line up with TRBD1. CDR3 length: 15 amino acids. The V segment lost 5 bases and the J segment 8 bases; nucleotides outside the gene matches: 8. Germline V gives CDR1 SGHTA, CDR2 FQGNSA. DNA of the CDR3: TGTGCCAGCAGCCTTGGACAGGGTTGGGATTCACCCCTCCACTTT. Translated, it gives CASSLGQGWDSPLHF.